One sample yielded the 22 T cell receptor beta chains listed below, sequenced in a study of T-cell reconstitution after alpha-beta-depleted transplantation in children. Using unique molecular identifiers, the investigators prepared the TCRbeta library. MiXCR, run by TCRdb on the PCR reads, gives a single entry per CDR3 protein. The table lists 240,000 or so distinct CDR3 sequences, 12% of them singletons. Source: PBMCs from the stem cell graft donor, taken from the stem cell graft. The receptors derive from a human donor who donated a stem cell graft to a child with acute lymphoblastic leukemia.

This clonotype was seen more than once but under ten times. V is TRBV5-6 and J is TRBJ2-5; 7 bases fit TRBD1. CDR3 size: 16 residues. Germline V gene sequence: CDR1 SGHDT, CDR2 YYEEEE. With 4 bases clipped from V and 3 bases from J, the junction kept 12 bases outside the gene matches. CDR3 sequence reads: CASSPFSPGQKETQYF. For the CDR3, the DNA is TGTGCCAGCAGCCCCTTTTCCCCGGGACAGAAAGAGACCCAGTACTTC. Full variable domain (rest looked up from reference TRBV5-6 and TRBJ2-5): DAGVTQSPTHLIKTRGQQVTLRCSPKSGHDTVSWYQQALGQGPQFIFQYYEEEERQRGNFPDRFSGHQFPNYSSELNVNALLLGDSALYLCASSPFSPGQKETQYFGPGTRLLVL.

About this clonotype: At one end the junction does not follow the germline gene, possibly because of a read error. Here the CDR3 DNA reads TGTGCCGGCAGCTCCAGTTTGGGGCGTACCTATGGCTACACCTTC. Its translation is CAGSSSLGRTYGYTF. The chain has TRBV5-6 and TRBJ1-2; a possible D gene is TRBD1 (5 bases). Per germline, CDR1 SGHDT and CDR2 YYEEEE. CDR3 length: 15 amino acids.

This clonotype was recorded only once. A much bigger clone sits one base away, suggesting this may be a read error. V usage is TRBV20-1 and J usage is TRBJ1-1; 9 bases match TRBD1. The CDR3 runs 15 residues. Germline values: CDR1 DFQATT, CDR2 SNEGSKA (reference sequence). The CDR3 nucleotides are TGCAGTGCATACCCGGGACAGGGTTCCGGCACTGAACCTTTCTTT. It codes for CSAYPGQGSGTEPFF.

The table lists this clonotype with many counts. The chain recombines TRBV29-1 with TRBJ2-1, with D perhaps TRBD2 (6 bases). Trimming shortened V by 3 bases and J by 5 bases, and 14 bases separated the two germline ends. The CDR3 runs 14 residues. Per germline, CDR1 SQVTM and CDR2 ANQGSEA. The CDR3, as DNA: TGCAGCGTTGACGACGGGACTGGAAACAATGAGCAGTTCTTC. This encodes CSVDDGTGNNEQFF.

Ten or more counts support this clonotype. This rearrangement joins TRBV10-3 to TRBJ2-2, with D possibly being TRBD2 (5 bases). Germline values: CDR1 ENHRY, CDR2 SYGVKD. V gave up 4 bases and J gave up 8 bases, with 20 bases separating them. The CDR3 has 16 residues. The CDR3 region is CAISVVSLLGGGELFF. DNA for the CDR3: TGTGCCATCAGTGTAGTGTCTCTTCTAGGAGGAGGGGAGCTGTTTTTT.

The rearrangement uses TRBV19 and TRBJ1-2; 8 positions match TRBD1. There are 15 residues in the CDR3. J lost 4 bases, V lost 1 base, and 5 bases had no gene match. Germline V gene sequence: CDR1 LNHDA, CDR2 SQIVND (reference sequence). The CDR3 nucleotides read TGTGCCAGTAGTATAGCCAGGGGGCCTCGCTATGGCTACACCTTC. Translated, it gives CASSIARGPRYGYTF.

This clonotype was seen more than once but under ten times. The genes are TRBV7-9 and TRBJ1-6; a weak D match, TRBD1 (6 bases). V was shortened by 4 bases and J by 6 bases, with 7 bases between the two germline ends. CDR3 length: 13 amino acids. In germline, CDR1 is SEHNR, CDR2 FQNEAQ (reference sequence). CDR3 sequence (DNA): TGTGCCAGCAGCTGGACAGCTAATTCACCCCTCCACTTT. It yields the protein CASSWTANSPLHF.

This chain uses TRBV5-4 with TRBJ2-1; tentative D call: TRBD2 (6 bases). CDR1 is SGHNT and CDR2 is YYREEE in the germline V gene (reference sequence). CDR3 length: 15 amino acids. V dropped 1 base and J dropped 6 bases, with 14 bases sitting between them. The CDR3 DNA reads TGTGCCAGCAGCTTGATGGAGGGGCCGGGCAATGAGCAGTTCTTC. This encodes CASSLMEGPGNEQFF.

For this clonotype: A much larger clone differs by one base, so this may be a read error. This sequence joins TRBV4-3 and TRBJ1-4, with 9 bases matching TRBD1. With V trimmed by 4 bases and J by 10 bases, 7 bases remained unmatched. The CDR3 runs 14 residues. The germline V gene has CDR1 LGHNA and CDR2 YSLEER. CDR3 DNA: TGCGCCAGCAGCCGCGGGACAGGGTTGGGAAAACTGTTTTTT. Its translation: CASSRGTGLGKLFF.

This clonotype was seen ten or more times. The chain couples TRBV5-5 to TRBJ1-3; D is ambiguous. Trimming took off 2 bases at V and 2 bases at J, with 11 bases between the two ends. CDR3 size: 15 residues. In germline, CDR1 is SGHKS, CDR2 YYEKEE (reference sequence). In DNA form, the CDR3 reads TGTGCCAGCAGCTTTGGCAGTGGGCCTGGAAACACCATATATTTT. Translated: CASSFGSGPGNTIYF.

The table lists this clonotype with many counts. The gene calls are TRBV20-1 and TRBJ2-7, with 8 positions matching TRBD1. Trimming cost V 0 bases and J 2 bases; bases outside gene matches: 12. Germline values: CDR1 DFQATT, CDR2 SNEGSKA (reference sequence). CDR3 length equals 17 residues. CDR3 in DNA: TGCAGTGCTAGAGATGACAGGGGATACAGGGTTACCTACGAGCAGTACTTC. Translating gives CSARDDRGYRVTYEQYF.

This clonotype was picked up many times. V and J are TRBV6-1 and TRBJ1-2; no clear D. This CDR3 spans 12 amino acids. V dropped 3 bases and J dropped 8 bases, with 10 bases sitting between them. Looked up from germline, CDR1 is MNHNS and CDR2 is SASEGT. CDR3 in amino acids: CASSDRPAGYTF. The CDR3 DNA reads TGTGCCAGCAGTGACCGACCCGCCGGCTACACCTTC.

The chain employs TRBV6-1 and TRBJ2-7; D call uncertain. Trimming pared 8 bases from V and 4 bases from J, leaving 18 bases between. This CDR3 spans 14 amino acids. The germline V gene encodes CDR1 MNHNS and CDR2 SASEGT. Written as DNA, the CDR3 is TGTGCCAGCCTCCCGTCGCGATTGGGTTACGAGCAGTACTTC. As protein: CASLPSRLGYEQYF.

As regards this clonotype: A much larger clonotype is one base distant, so this may be a read error. The chain combines TRBV20-1 with TRBJ2-2; possible D gene TRBD2, 6 bases. This CDR3 is 17 amino acids long. Per the germline V gene, CDR1 is DFQATT and CDR2 is SNEGSKA (reference sequence). V lost 1 base and J lost 3, with 18 bases in between. CDR3 DNA sequence: TGCAGTGCTAGAGGATCCTTGAGGGGCGGGGACACCGGGGAGCTGTTTTTT. Its translation: CSARGSLRGGDTGELFF.

There are many counts of this clonotype. The chain carries TRBV7-8 and TRBJ2-3; no reliable D call. V lost 1 base and J 2 bases, leaving 10 bases between the germline ends. The CDR3 runs to 15 residues. CDR1 SGHVS and CDR2 FQNEAQ come from the germline V gene. The CDR3 sequence: CASSLVGGVTDTQYF. The DNA of the CDR3 is TGTGCCAGCAGCTTAGTTGGCGGTGTCACAGATACGCAGTATTTT.

This clonotype was observed at least ten times. The chain couples TRBV5-5 to TRBJ2-1, with 8 bases lining up with TRBD1. The CDR3 length is 15 residues. Germline V gives CDR1 SGHKS, CDR2 YYEKEE (reference sequence). V gave up 1 base and J gave up 4 bases; unmatched junction bases: 4. CDR3 protein: CASSLWQGAYNEQFF. CDR3 sequence (DNA): TGTGCCAGCAGCTTGTGGCAGGGGGCTTACAATGAGCAGTTCTTC. The variable domain in full, with the rest retrieved from reference TRBV5-5 and TRBJ2-1, is DAGVTQSPTHLIKTRGQQVTLRCSPISGHKSVSWYQQVLGQGPQFIFQYYEKEERGRGNFPDRFSARQFPNYSSELNVNALLLGDSALYLCASSLWQGAYNEQFFGPGTRLTVL.

This clonotype has a count of ten or more. The chain uses TRBV27 and TRBJ2-7, with D possibly being TRBD1 (5 bases). The CDR3 extends over 16 amino acids. The ends were cut back, 8 bases at V and 6 bases at J, with 26 bases in the middle. The V gene's germline CDR1 is MNHEY and CDR2 SMNVEV (reference sequence). The CDR3 DNA follows: TGTGCCAGCGCATCCACTTGGGGCAGGATCCCTTTCGAGCAGTACTTC. Encoded protein: CASASTWGRIPFEQYF.

This clonotype was recorded at least ten times. J is TRBJ2-7 and V is TRBV29-1; tentative D call: TRBD1 (6 bases). CDR3 length: 12 residues. Trimming removed 4 bases at V and 2 bases at J, with 9 bases between. Germline CDR1 reads SQVTM; CDR2 reads ANQGSEA. As DNA, the CDR3 is TGCAGCGTTGGGACAGCGGCCTACGAGCAGTACTTC. It is translated as CSVGTAAYEQYF.

This clonotype showed up many times. V is TRBV11-1 and J is TRBJ2-5; 7 bases line up with TRBD1. Germline V gene sequence: CDR1 SGHAT, CDR2 FQDESV (reference sequence). The CDR3 covers 15 residues. V was pared by 0 bases and J by 1 base, with 2 bases of the junction left unmatched. The CDR3 loop is CASSLAWDSQETQYF. CDR3 in DNA: TGTGCCAGCAGCTTAGCCTGGGACAGCCAAGAGACCCAGTACTTC. The whole variable domain, filled in from reference TRBV11-1 and TRBJ2-5, reads EAEVAQSPRYKITEKSQAVAFWCDPISGHATLYWYRQILGQGPELLVQFQDESVVDDSQLPKDRFSAERLKGVDSTLKIQPAELGDSAMYLCASSLAWDSQETQYFGPGTRLLVL.

This clonotype was detected many times. This chain connects TRBV11-2 to TRBJ2-7; D remains ambiguous. Germline CDR1 and CDR2: SGHAT and FQNNGV. The CDR3 is 13 residues long. V gave up 0 bases and J gave up 13 bases, with 16 bases separating them. The CDR3 reads CASSLELSAAGYF. The CDR3 nucleotides read TGTGCCAGCAGCTTAGAATTGAGCGCTGCCGGATACTTC.

This clonotype has a count of ten or more. The chain joins TRBV20-1 to TRBJ2-4; D possibly corresponds to TRBD2 (5 bases). Per the germline V gene, CDR1 is DFQATT and CDR2 is SNEGSKA (reference sequence). CDR3 length: 17 residues. V gave up 0 bases and J gave up 0 bases, with 15 bases separating them. In DNA, the CDR3 is TGCAGTGCTAGAGATATCGTCGGCGGGTTAGCCAAAAACATTCAGTACTTC. This codes for CSARDIVGGLAKNIQYF.

V gene TRBV5-6 combines with J gene TRBJ2-7; 15 bases align to TRBD2. CDR1 and CDR2 from the germline V gene are SGHDT and YYEEEE. V shed 3 bases, J shed 4 bases, and the junction held 5 bases outside the gene matches. This CDR3 is 16 amino acids long. Here the CDR3 reads CASSWGLAGGIYEQYF. For the CDR3, the DNA is TGTGCCAGCAGCTGGGGACTAGCGGGAGGAATATACGAGCAGTACTTC. Based on the CDR3 plus reference TRBV5-6 and TRBJ2-7, the full variable domain is DAGVTQSPTHLIKTRGQQVTLRCSPKSGHDTVSWYQQALGQGPQFIFQYYEEEERQRGNFPDRFSGHQFPNYSSELNVNALLLGDSALYLCASSWGLAGGIYEQYFGPGTRLTVT.